This T cell receptor (beta chain) was identified in a study of OX40 agonist ivuxolimab in advanced cancers. General study findings and limits: Low normalized T-cell clonal expansion also characterized some of the nonresponders. Both blood CD4+ and CD8+ T cells showed clonal growth by week 6 at 0.1 to 3.0 mg/kg.

Assay: immunoSEQ multiplex PCR; the TCRdb copy retains only in-frame clones and omits some. In the table there are approximately 60,000 clones, approximately 80% of which are singletons. The CDR3 totals 12 residues. CDR1 WSHSY and CDR2 SAAADI come from the germline V gene. V lost 7 bases and J 4 bases, leaving 8 bases between the germline ends. On cycle 4 day 1 and cycle 7 day 1, as well as at baseline, blood was sampled. Sample share makes this clone medium-sized. As yet, its antigen is unknown. The chain combines TRBV10-2 with TRBJ1-5, with a possible D match to TRBD1 (5 bases). The TCR comes from an adult with an advanced solid tumor such as melanoma, head and neck, liver or kidney cancer. The source material was CD4+ or CD8+ T cells sorted from blood, sampled in a trial of the OX40 agonist ivuxolimab. CDR3 in DNA: TGCGCCAGCACCCCAGGGAATCAGCCCCAGCATTTT. Protein sequence: CASTPGNQPQHF.